Following are 14 T cell receptor beta chains from one sample sequenced in a study of response to subunit inactivated influenza vaccine. Using its own MiXCR run on the RT-PCR reads, TCRdb lists one record per CDR3 protein. The repertoire includes about 800,000 distinct CDR3 sequences, 21% of them detected once, and 10% to 13% sits in the top ten. Sequencing used PBMCs from blood, obtained roughly 5 days after vaccination. These receptors all come from a man aged 45-60 years who received an inactivated influenza vaccine.

This clonotype has a handful of counts. The rearrangement links TRBV20-1 to TRBJ1-6; D might be TRBD1 (6 bases). Trimming removed 1 base from V and 9 bases from J, with 16 bases in between. Germline V gene lookup returns CDR1 DFQATT and CDR2 SNEGSKA (reference sequence). The CDR3 spans 15 residues. CDR3 amino acids: CSARAGGAFFSPLHF. The CDR3 DNA reads TGCAGTGCTAGAGCGGGGGGCGCGTTTTTTTCACCCCTCCACTTT.

This clonotype showed up many times. This rearrangement joins TRBV29-1 to TRBJ2-5; D is ambiguous. Germline CDR1 is SQVTM and CDR2 is ANQGSEA. Trimming shortened V by 5 bases and J by 1 base, and 5 bases separated the two germline ends. The CDR3 contains 11 residues. The CDR3 coding sequence is TGCAGCGTTTCTTTCCAAGAGACCCAGTACTTC. It codes for CSVSFQETQYF.

This clonotype was seen only once. The rearrangement uses TRBV7-2 and TRBJ2-5; weak D call: TRBD1 (6 bases). This CDR3 is built from 14 residues. Germline V gene data show CDR1 as SGHTA and CDR2 as FQGNSA. The ends were cut back, 2 bases at V and 2 bases at J, with 9 bases in the middle. The CDR3 DNA is TGTGCCAGCAGCTTATTAACAGGGCAAGAGACCCAGTACTTC. Protein: CASSLLTGQETQYF.

The rearrangement uses TRBV11-2 and TRBJ1-6; D is uncertain. Germline V gives CDR1 SGHAT, CDR2 FQNNGV. The CDR3 covers 15 residues. The V end lost 1 base, the J end lost 10 bases, and 14 bases lay between the germline ends. The CDR3 spells CASSLGSALRSPLHF. The CDR3 DNA follows: TGTGCCAGCAGCTTAGGCTCAGCCTTAAGGTCACCCCTCCACTTT.

This clonotype was found a few times. V gene TRBV28 combines with J gene TRBJ2-3; TRBD1 might be the D (5 bases). Germline V gene sequence: CDR1 MDHEN, CDR2 SYDVKM. Trimming stripped 11 bases from V and 2 bases from J, with 17 bases between. The CDR3 is 14 residues long. CDR3 DNA sequence: TGTGCCGCCACCCGGACAAGCCTCACAGATACGCAGTATTTT. Its protein product is CAATRTSLTDTQYF.

V is TRBV5-1 and J is TRBJ1-1; maybe TRBD1 (6 bases). V was cut by 4 bases and J by 5 bases, with 15 bases left in between. The length of the CDR3 is 14 residues. CDR1 SGHRS and CDR2 YFSETQ come from the germline V gene. CDR3 sequence reads: CASSLIQGSTEAFF. The CDR3 nucleotides are TGCGCCAGCAGCCTCATACAGGGAAGTACTGAAGCTTTCTTT.

This clonotype was found a few times. The V call is TRBV29-1, the J call TRBJ1-5, with unresolved D. Trimming took 6 bases from V and 5 from J, leaving 11 bases between them. Germline V gene lookup returns CDR1 SQVTM and CDR2 ANQGSEA. The CDR3 length is 12 residues. The DNA for the CDR3 is TGCAGCGTCTCAGACGGAGATCAGCCCCAGCATTTT. The encoded protein is CSVSDGDQPQHF.

The genes are TRBV7-6 and TRBJ2-7; D could derive from TRBD1 or TRBD2 (6 bases each). Germline V lookup: CDR1 SGHVS, CDR2 FNYEAQ. The ends were cut back, 1 base at V and 7 bases at J, with 17 bases in the middle. The length of the CDR3 is 15 residues. The CDR3 loop is CASSLGRGSPTEQYF. The CDR3 bases are TGTGCCAGCAGCTTAGGGAGGGGGTCCCCCACGGAGCAGTACTTC.

In its sample, this clonotype was seen a few times. The chain carries TRBV6-6 and TRBJ2-1; TRBD2 matches at 7 bases. The V gene's germline CDR1 is MNHNY and CDR2 SVGAGI (reference sequence). The V gene end was trimmed by 5 bases and the J gene end by 9 bases; junction bases not matched to a gene: 4. This CDR3 spans 12 amino acids. Here the CDR3 DNA reads TGTGCCAGCAGTACTAGCGATGCTGAGCAGTTCTTC. Protein sequence: CASSTSDAEQFF.

This sequence joins TRBV5-6 and TRBJ2-7, with D unresolved. Germline V gene sequence: CDR1 SGHDT, CDR2 YYEEEE. The CDR3 length is 13 residues. V lost 5 bases, J lost 2 bases, and 11 bases lay in between. The CDR3 loop is CASRSGRTYEQYF. CDR3 nucleotide sequence: TGTGCCAGCAGGTCAGGACGTACCTACGAGCAGTACTTC.

This clonotype has a handful of counts. V is TRBV24-1 and J is TRBJ2-1; 7 bases map to TRBD2. CDR1 KGHDR and CDR2 SFDVKD come from the germline V gene. This CDR3 has 16 amino acids. V lost 3 bases to trimming and J lost 7 bases; unmatched junction nucleotides: 11. DNA of the CDR3: TGTGCCACCAGTGATCGCTCTAGCGGAGGGGATAATGAGCAGTTCTTC. Encoded protein: CATSDRSSGGDNEQFF.

The genes are TRBV3-1 and TRBJ2-7, with 7 bases identical to TRBD1. V dropped 1 base and J dropped 6; count of bases not matched to a gene: 6. The V gene's germline CDR1 is LGHDT and CDR2 YNNKEL (reference sequence). The CDR3 is 14 residues long. The CDR3 is CASSQGVGTAEQYF. CDR3 in DNA: TGTGCCAGCAGCCAAGGGGTGGGGACAGCCGAGCAGTACTTC.

The chain recombines TRBV7-2 with TRBJ1-3; D unclear. The ends were cut back, 5 bases at V and 0 bases at J, with 14 bases in the middle. The CDR3 length is 16 residues. Germline V gene lookup returns CDR1 SGHTA and CDR2 FQGNSA. The CDR3 DNA reads TGTGCCAGCAGCCCTGCAAGGGATTCCTCTGGAAACACCATATATTTT. Amino acid sequence: CASSPARDSSGNTIYF. Together with reference TRBV7-2 and TRBJ1-3, the CDR3 gives the full variable domain: GAGVSQSPSNKVTEKGKDVELRCDPISGHTALYWYRQSLGQGLEFLIYFQGNSAPDKSGLPSDRFSAERTGGSVSTLTIQRTQQEDSAVYLCASSPARDSSGNTIYFGEGSWLTVV.

This clonotype occurred many times. The chain recombines TRBV12-3 or TRBV12-4 with TRBJ2-1, with 11 bases fitting TRBD2. Trimming at V came to 3 bases and at J to 7 bases, leaving 5 bases not matched to a gene. CDR3 length equals 15 residues. CDR3 in DNA: TGTGCCAGCAGTTTGGGTAGCGGGGGGGTTAATGAGCAGTTCTTC. It encodes CASSLGSGGVNEQFF.